Listed here are 20 T cell receptor beta chains from one sample, sequenced in a study of somatic mutations in cytotoxic T cells in rheumatoid arthritis. Sequencing used immunoSEQ multiplex PCR; TCRdb keeps in-frame clones, though not all of them. This table holds 8,000 or so clones, 70% to 80% found once. Sequencing was carried out using CD8+ T cells sorted from blood. Receptor source: an adult with rheumatoid arthritis.

The chain employs TRBV7-3 and TRBJ2-7, with D tentatively TRBD2 (6 bases). This CDR3 has 15 amino acids. From germline, CDR1 is SGHTA and CDR2 FQGTGA. V was trimmed by 5 bases and J by 2 bases, leaving 16 bases between them. The CDR3 region has the DNA TGTGCCAGCAGCCTCGGGACTTTGAGACCCTACGAGCAGTACTTC. Translating it yields CASSLGTLRPYEQYF.

The gene calls are TRBV5-1 and TRBJ1-1, with D perhaps matching TRBD1 (5 bases). The CDR3 totals 13 residues. V was pared by 0 bases and J by 8 bases, with 11 bases between. Germline V gene data show CDR1 as SGHRS and CDR2 as YFSETQ. CDR3 loop: CASSLDRLREAFF. CDR3 nucleotides: TGCGCCAGCAGCTTGGACAGGTTGAGGGAAGCTTTCTTT.

The rearrangement links TRBV9 to TRBJ2-1, with D perhaps TRBD1 or TRBD2 (5 bases each). Looked up from germline, CDR1 is SGDLS and CDR2 is YYNGEE. Trimming pared 0 bases from V and 7 bases from J, leaving 11 bases between. The CDR3 sequence is 14 residues long. The CDR3 nucleotides read TGTGCCAGCAGCGTAGGGGACCCCGGGAATGAGCAGTTCTTC. Its translation: CASSVGDPGNEQFF.

The chain joins TRBV5-1 to TRBJ1-4; D is perhaps TRBD1 (5 bases). This CDR3 is built from 14 residues. V lost 4 bases and J 7 bases, leaving 14 bases between the germline ends. In germline, CDR1 is SGHRS, CDR2 YFSETQ. The chain's CDR3 is CASSPSYRGEKLFF. CDR3 nucleotides: TGCGCCAGCAGCCCGTCTTATAGGGGTGAAAAACTGTTTTTT.

The rearrangement joins TRBV9 to TRBJ2-2, with D uncertain. Trimming stripped 0 bases from V and 5 bases from J, with 5 bases between. The CDR3 has 13 residues. From germline, CDR1 is SGDLS and CDR2 YYNGEE. CDR3 sequence: CASSVDRTGELFF. The CDR3 DNA reads TGTGCCAGCAGCGTAGATAGGACCGGGGAGCTGTTTTTT.

This sequence joins TRBV19 and TRBJ2-3; 7 bases line up with TRBD1. The CDR3 consists of 13 residues. The germline V gene has CDR1 LNHDA and CDR2 SQIVND (reference sequence). Unmatched junction bases numbered 3, after V lost 4 bases and J lost 5 bases. CDR3 residues: CASSTYRGDTQYF. The CDR3 DNA reads TGTGCCAGTAGTACATACAGGGGAGATACGCAGTATTTT. Looking up the rest from reference TRBV19 and TRBJ2-3 gives the full variable domain: DGGITQSPKYLFRKEGQNVTLSCEQNLNHDAMYWYRQDPGQGLRLIYYSQIVNDFQKGDIAEGYSVSREKKESFPLTVTSAQKNPTAFYLCASSTYRGDTQYFGPGTRLTVL.

The gene calls are TRBV6-1 and TRBJ2-1; TRBD1 agrees at 7 bases. This CDR3 comprises 16 residues. Germline V lookup: CDR1 MNHNS, CDR2 SASEGT. With 3 bases clipped from V and 3 bases from J, the junction kept 8 bases outside the gene matches. The CDR3 region is CASSDQGQPVYNEQFF. The DNA of the CDR3 is TGTGCCAGCAGTGACCAGGGACAGCCTGTCTACAATGAGCAGTTCTTC.

The rearrangement joins TRBV5-1 to TRBJ2-1; D is undetermined. The CDR3 is made up of 13 amino acids. Between the trimmed V and J ends, which lost 0 bases and 9 bases, there was a span of 10 bases. Germline V gene sequence: CDR1 SGHRS, CDR2 YFSETQ. CDR3 residues: CASSLEFSTEQFF. CDR3 coding DNA: TGCGCCAGCAGCTTGGAATTTAGCACTGAGCAGTTCTTC.

This clone was seen only a few times. This sequence joins TRBV9 and TRBJ2-3; no definite D call. Germline-derived CDR1 and CDR2 are SGDLS and YYNGEE. Between the trimmed V and J ends, which lost 0 bases and 2 bases, there was a span of 7 bases. The CDR3 consists of 14 residues. CDR3 nucleotide sequence: TGTGCCAGCAGCGTAGAGGGCGCCACAGATACGCAGTATTTT. This translates into CASSVEGATDTQYF.

This clone has more than one count but fewer than ten. The rearrangement links TRBV2 to TRBJ2-6; D not certain. Germline V gives CDR1 SNHLY, CDR2 FYNNEI. V lost 7 bases to trimming and J lost 3 bases, with 13 bases between them. CDR3 size: 15 residues. CDR3 protein: CASIGELYGANVLTF. For the CDR3, the DNA is TGTGCCAGCATTGGAGAACTCTATGGGGCCAACGTCCTGACTTTC.

This rearrangement joins TRBV14 to TRBJ2-1; D not certain. This CDR3 region has 14 residues. The ends were cut back, 4 bases at V and 8 bases at J, with 15 bases in the middle. CDR1 is SGHDN and CDR2 is FVKESK in the germline V gene. In DNA form, the CDR3 reads TGTGCCAGCAGCCTTCACCCGGCCCTAGATGAGCAGTTCTTC. Amino acids: CASSLHPALDEQFF.

The rearrangement links TRBV6-6 to TRBJ1-4; 7 bases match TRBD1. CDR1 is MNHNY, CDR2 SVGAGI, per germline (reference sequence). V dropped 0 bases and J dropped 7; count of bases not matched to a gene: 8. The CDR3 contains 16 residues. The CDR3 region has the DNA TGTGCCAGCAGTTACTCCGACAGGGAATATCGTGAAAAACTGTTTTTT. Translating it yields CASSYSDREYREKLFF.

The chain links TRBV9 to TRBJ2-3; the D gene is possibly TRBD2 (6 bases). The CDR3 has 15 amino acids. V dropped 0 bases and J dropped 0 bases, with 8 bases sitting between them. CDR1 and CDR2 (germline): SGDLS, YYNGEE. CDR3 loop: CASSVGGASTDTQYF. The DNA of the CDR3 is TGTGCCAGCAGCGTAGGCGGGGCGAGCACAGATACGCAGTATTTT.

The V and J genes are TRBV13 and TRBJ2-5; 8 nucleotides line up with TRBD1. The CDR3 runs 14 residues. V lost 6 bases and J lost 3; bases outside the gene matches: 6. CDR1 is PRHDT and CDR2 is FYEKMQ in the germline V gene (reference sequence). The CDR3 spells CASSSRGLEETQYF. The CDR3 DNA sequence: TGTGCCAGCAGTAGCAGGGGGCTGGAAGAGACCCAGTACTTC.

This chain joins TRBV15 and TRBJ2-3; D is possibly TRBD1 (6 bases). The CDR3 loop spans 12 amino acids. From germline, CDR1 is LNHNV and CDR2 YYDKDF (reference sequence). V gave up 9 bases and J gave up 0 bases, with 7 bases separating them. CDR3 residues: CATGQSTDTQYF. In DNA form, the CDR3 reads TGTGCCACAGGACAGAGCACAGATACGCAGTATTTT.

J is TRBJ2-1 and V is TRBV21-1; the tabulated D call, TRBD1, remains unverified against the DNA. TRBV21-1 is noted as a pseudogene. This CDR3 has 14 residues. DNA for the CDR3: TGTGCCAGCAGGCTTGGGACAGGGGATAATGAGCAGTTCTTC. Protein product: CASRLGTGDNEQFF.

V is TRBV7-9 and J is TRBJ2-3; the D gene is possibly TRBD1 (8 bases). Germline values: CDR1 SEHNR, CDR2 FQNEAQ (reference sequence). The CDR3 consists of 16 residues. Trimming cost V 4 bases and J 10 bases, with 24 bases left between them. The CDR3 DNA follows: TGTGCCAGCAGCTCCGGGGGGACCCTGGACAGGGCGGCGCAGTATTTT. Translation: CASSSGGTLDRAAQYF.

The genes are TRBV10-1 and TRBJ2-1; TRBD1 matches 8 bases. This CDR3 spans 16 amino acids. Germline assignment: CDR1 WNHNN and CDR2 SYGVQD (reference sequence). The V segment lost 9 bases and the J segment 7 bases; nucleotides outside the gene matches: 17. The CDR3 protein is CARPGSRTGIFNEQFF. As DNA, the CDR3 is TGCGCCAGGCCCGGTTCAAGGACAGGGATTTTTAATGAGCAGTTCTTC.

The chain couples TRBV18 to TRBJ2-3; TRBD2 matches at 7 bases. The CDR3 totals 15 residues. With 4 bases clipped from V and 3 bases from J, the junction kept 7 bases outside the gene matches. From germline, CDR1 is KGHSH and CDR2 LQKENI. The CDR3 reads CASSLGLGKTDTQYF. Written as DNA, the CDR3 is TGTGCCAGCTCACTCGGACTAGGAAAAACAGATACGCAGTATTTT.

The rearrangement uses TRBV6-5 and TRBJ2-7; tentative D call: TRBD1 (5 bases). Germline V gene lookup returns CDR1 MNHEY and CDR2 SVGAGI. With 7 bases removed from V and 7 bases from J, the gap between germline ends came to 20 bases. The CDR3 has 14 residues. This CDR3 reads CASTLSDTLGEQYF. As DNA, the CDR3 is TGTGCCAGCACCCTCTCGGACACATTGGGGGAGCAGTACTTC.